This TCR beta chain was profiled in a study of PD-1 blockade in classical Hodgkin lymphoma. Generated by immunoSEQ multiplex PCR, the TCRdb table keeps only in-frame clones and is missing some. This sample has 3,000 to 4,500 clones, with about 72% found just once. Of note for this clone: Its antigen remains unidentified.

This CDR3 is 17 amino acids long. CDR1 is MGHDK, CDR2 SYGVNS, per germline. Losses at the gene ends were 4 bases for V and 4 bases for J; bases not matched to a gene: 9. Time point described: cycle 4 day 1 (C4D1), after less than 7 weeks of nivolumab. Every patient relapsed after autologous stem cell transplantation, and brentuximab vedotin exposure varied. CD8+ T cell isolation from thawed PBMCs was performed by magnetic negative selection. Broader study findings: At baseline, newly diagnosed patients reportedly showed less TCR diversity than healthy donors.

The gene calls are TRBV25-1 and TRBJ2-1, with TRBD2 matching 11 bases. This TCR was sampled from a human donor with classical Hodgkin lymphoma. This specimen was CD8+ T cells from blood, taken before the fourth cycle of nivolumab. CDR3 region: CASSGPHSGRAYNEQFF. Written as DNA, the CDR3 is TGTGCCAGCAGTGGGCCCCATAGCGGGAGGGCATACAATGAGCAGTTCTTC.